The next 26 T cell receptor beta chains were all read from a single sample in a study of persistence of HIV-infected CD4 T cells. Sequencing used immunoSEQ version 4 in survey mode. Only in-frame clones appear in the TCRdb table, and some are missing; sequencing was by immunoSEQ multiplex PCR. Of tens of thousands of clones listed, about 87% are singletons. This nonspecific control used anti-CD3/anti-CD28 bead stimulation of CD4+ T cells. Responding CD4+ T cells were sorted by upregulation of both CD40 ligand and CD69. Their recognized antigens are unknown. Sequencing was performed on CD4+ T cells sorted from PBMCs after approximately 20-hour stimulation, taken from a patient who received antiretroviral therapy. The receptors here all came from an adult woman with HIV who was CMV-seropositive.

The sample holds one count of this clone. This chain links TRBV24-1 with TRBJ2-1; 7 nucleotides agree with TRBD2. After removal of 4 bases from V and 6 bases from J, the junction contained 11 bases not matched to a gene. CDR1 and CDR2 from the germline V gene are KGHDR and SFDVKD. The CDR3 has 16 amino acids. The CDR3 loop reads CATSENKGGGSNEQFF. In DNA, the CDR3 is TGTGCCACCAGTGAAAATAAGGGCGGGGGAAGCAATGAGCAGTTCTTC.

This clone ranks as medium-sized. The chain is built from TRBV7-9 and TRBJ2-5, with D perhaps assigned TRBD1 or TRBD2 (6 bases each). The CDR3 runs 14 residues. Trimming shortened V by 1 base and J by 5 bases, and 11 bases separated the two germline ends. Germline CDR1 reads SEHNR; CDR2 reads FQNEAQ (reference sequence). CDR3 in DNA: TGTGCCAGCAGCTTAGTAACCGGGGGCGAGACCCAGTACTTC. Translated, it gives CASSLVTGGETQYF.

The V and J genes are TRBV27 and TRBJ1-1; possibly TRBD1 for D (6 bases). V was cut by 6 bases and J by 3 bases, with 11 bases left in between. Germline CDR1 MNHEY, CDR2 SMNVEV (reference sequence). The CDR3 sequence is 13 residues long. CDR3 in amino acids: CASRDRRDTEAFF. The CDR3 nucleotides are TGTGCCAGCAGGGACAGACGGGACACTGAAGCTTTCTTT.

The chain has TRBV2 and TRBJ1-1; TRBD1 is a possible D gene (5 bases). Germline V CDR1 and CDR2: SNHLY, FYNNEI. This CDR3 region has 14 residues. V shed 3 bases and J shed 3 bases, with 11 bases lying between them. The CDR3 DNA reads TGTGCCAGCAGTGATTCTGGGGGGGACACTGAAGCTTTCTTT. Translated: CASSDSGGDTEAFF.

The rearrangement joins TRBV9 to TRBJ1-2; D uncertain. Trimming removed 1 base from V and 3 bases from J, with 13 bases in between. CDR3 length equals 15 residues. Germline CDR1 reads SGDLS; CDR2 reads YYNGEE. The CDR3 spells CASSVTDGRYYGYTF. The CDR3 DNA sequence: TGTGCCAGCAGCGTAACTGACGGACGGTACTATGGCTACACCTTC.

This chain uses TRBV10-2 with TRBJ1-1, with D possibly matching TRBD1 (5 bases). V was cut by 3 bases and J by 1 base, with 12 bases left in between. The CDR3 totals 15 residues. Germline CDR1 reads WSHSY; CDR2 reads SAAADI. For the CDR3, the DNA is TGCGCCAGCAGTGAAAGGGGTTCTCAGAACACTGAAGCTTTCTTT. Protein sequence: CASSERGSQNTEAFF.

The chain uses TRBV10-1 and TRBJ1-1; TRBD1 is a possible D gene (5 bases). V was cut by 2 bases and J by 5 bases, with 9 bases left in between. The CDR3 runs 13 residues. Germline V gene lookup returns CDR1 WNHNN and CDR2 SYGVQD (reference sequence). The CDR3 is CASSEAGRTEAFF. DNA of the CDR3: TGCGCCAGCAGTGAGGCAGGGAGAACTGAAGCTTTCTTT.

To note about this clone: Other nucleotide sequences in the sample specify the same CDR3. The chain couples TRBV12-5 to TRBJ2-3; possibly TRBD2 for D (5 bases). The V end lost 3 bases, the J end lost 3 bases, and 7 bases lay between the germline ends. This CDR3 is built from 13 residues. Germline V gene lookup returns CDR1 LGHNT and CDR2 FRNRAP. The CDR3 coding sequence is TGTGCTAGTGGTTTTACGGGGACAGATACGCAGTATTTT. Its translation: CASGFTGTDTQYF.

This chain links TRBV27 with TRBJ2-3, with TRBD1 matching 10 bases. The CDR3 has 15 residues. J was trimmed by 5 bases and V by 6 bases; bases with no gene match: 8. The germline V gene has CDR1 MNHEY and CDR2 SMNVEV (reference sequence). CDR3 DNA sequence: TGTGCCAGCAGGGGGACAGGGGCCGGGGAAGATACGCAGTATTTT. Encoded protein: CASRGTGAGEDTQYF.

The chain is built from TRBV6-5 and TRBJ1-6, with D unresolved. CDR1 is MNHEY, CDR2 SVGAGI, per germline. The CDR3 runs 13 residues. V lost 6 bases, J lost 11 bases, and 14 bases lay in between. The CDR3 spells CASSPRLEAPLHF. The CDR3 coding sequence is TGTGCCAGCAGCCCCCGCCTCGAAGCACCCCTCCACTTT.

This sequence joins TRBV10-1 and TRBJ1-3; D not resolved. The germline V gene encodes CDR1 WNHNN and CDR2 SYGVQD (reference sequence). The CDR3 spans 14 residues. Trimming stripped 5 bases from V and 0 bases from J, with 8 bases between. This CDR3 reads CASSFEISGNTIYF. The CDR3, as DNA: TGCGCCAGCAGTTTTGAGATCTCTGGAAACACCATATATTTT.

The gene calls are TRBV4-1 and TRBJ2-4, with D maybe TRBD2 (6 bases). The V and J ends lost 0 bases and 5 bases respectively, with 17 bases between them. The CDR3 contains 17 residues. Germline values: CDR1 MGHRA, CDR2 YSYEKL. The CDR3 here is CASSQEGRRGPENIQYF. CDR3 coding DNA: TGCGCCAGCAGCCAAGAAGGGAGGCGGGGCCCAGAAAACATTCAGTACTTC.

The chain employs TRBV12-3 or TRBV12-4 and TRBJ2-5, with TRBD2 as a possible D gene (5 bases). The V gene lost 4 bases and the J gene lost 2 bases, with 8 bases spanning the gap. The CDR3 is 13 residues long. The CDR3 here is CASSSRAQETQYF. CDR3 DNA: TGTGCCAGCAGTTCGCGGGCTCAAGAGACCCAGTACTTC.

J is TRBJ1-3 and V is TRBV27; TRBD1 aligns across 9 bases. The CDR3 sequence is 16 residues long. The V gene's germline CDR1 is MNHEY and CDR2 SMNVEV (reference sequence). After removal of 8 bases from V and 1 base from J, the junction contained 9 bases not matched to a gene. The CDR3 loop is CASGTGSLGSGNTIYF. CDR3 DNA: TGTGCCAGCGGGACAGGGTCCCTTGGGTCTGGAAACACCATATATTTT.

A single count supports this clone. V and J are TRBV7-8 and TRBJ2-7, with D perhaps being TRBD1 or TRBD2 (5 bases each). The CDR3 runs to 15 residues. V was shortened by 1 base and J by 3 bases, with 13 bases between the two germline ends. CDR1 is SGHVS and CDR2 is FQNEAQ in the germline V gene. The CDR3 DNA is TGTGCCAGCAGCTTAGGGGGCGACTATTTCTACGAGCAGTACTTC. It translates to CASSLGGDYFYEQYF.

This clone has only one observation. V and J are TRBV19 and TRBJ1-2; 7 bases are shared with TRBD1. This CDR3 spans 15 amino acids. V lost 5 bases, J lost 5 bases, and 11 bases stayed unmatched. The germline gives CDR1 LNHDA, CDR2 SQIVND (reference sequence). CDR3 region: CASSLGTVGVYGYTF. Here the CDR3 DNA reads TGTGCCAGTAGTTTAGGGACAGTTGGGGTTTATGGCTACACCTTC.

This chain uses TRBV27 with TRBJ2-2, with 14 bases aligning to TRBD2. The trim removed 6 bases at V and 3 bases at J, leaving 0 bases unmatched. The V gene's germline CDR1 is MNHEY and CDR2 SMNVEV (reference sequence). The CDR3 is made up of 15 amino acids. The CDR3 DNA reads TGTGCCAGCAGGGGACTAGCGGGGGACACCGGGGAGCTGTTTTTT. Encoded protein: CASRGLAGDTGELFF.

The chain carries TRBV7-6 and TRBJ2-3, with TRBD1 identical over 9 bases. There are 17 residues in the CDR3. Per the germline V gene, CDR1 is SGHVS and CDR2 is FNYEAQ. V was pared by 1 base and J by 2 bases, with 7 bases of the junction left unmatched. DNA for the CDR3: TGTGCCAGCAGCTTAGGTTCACAGGGGGCGTCCACAGATACGCAGTATTTT. It specifies CASSLGSQGASTDTQYF.

On this clone itself: At the DNA level, this CDR3 is encoded by other sequences in the same sample as well. This rearrangement joins TRBV30 to TRBJ2-5; D is ambiguous. This CDR3 contains 11 residues. Germline V lookup: CDR1 GTSNPN, CDR2 SVGIG (reference sequence). The V end was cut by 0 bases, the J end by 5 bases, with 4 bases between. Written as DNA, the CDR3 is TGTGCCTGGAGTGTTGGTGAGACCCAGTACTTC. Encoded protein: CAWSVGETQYF.

The V gene is TRBV10-1, the J gene TRBJ2-2; maybe TRBD2 (5 bases). The CDR3 is 13 amino acids. The V gene lost 8 bases and the J gene lost 7 bases, with 14 bases spanning the gap. CDR1 is WNHNN and CDR2 is SYGVQD in the germline V gene (reference sequence). This CDR3 reads CASSRHGDGELFF. The CDR3 DNA reads as TGCGCCAGCTCCCGCCACGGGGACGGGGAGCTGTTTTTT.

The gene calls are TRBV6-5 and TRBJ1-4; D is possibly TRBD1 (5 bases). Germline lookup yields CDR1 MNHEY and CDR2 SVGAGI. The CDR3 runs 14 residues. Trimming cost V 5 bases and J 8 bases, with 15 bases left between them. For the CDR3, the DNA is TGTGCCAGCAGTAGAATAGGGGATGGAGAAAAACTGTTTTTT. Protein sequence: CASSRIGDGEKLFF.

The CDR3 reads CASSVDGTVHQPQHF. CDR3 sequence (DNA): TGTGCCAGCAGCGTAGATGGGACGGTGCATCAGCCCCAGCATTTT. This sequence joins TRBV9 and TRBJ1-5; D perhaps matches TRBD1 (5 bases). V lost 0 bases and J lost 5, with 12 bases in between. The CDR3 runs to 15 residues. The germline gives CDR1 SGDLS, CDR2 YYNGEE.

The V and J genes are TRBV12-5 and TRBJ1-1; D not certain. The germline CDR1 and CDR2 sequences are LGHNT and FRNRAP. This CDR3 spans 13 amino acids. The V end lost 3 bases, the J end lost 6 bases, and 11 bases lay between the germline ends. As DNA, the CDR3 is TGTGCTAGTGGTTTCCCACCGCCGCCTGAAGCTTTCTTT. As protein: CASGFPPPPEAFF.

The gene calls are TRBV5-6 and TRBJ1-2; a possible D gene is TRBD1 (5 bases). The germline V gene has CDR1 SGHDT and CDR2 YYEEEE. V lost 0 bases and J 6 bases, leaving 12 bases between the germline ends. This CDR3 has 14 amino acids. The CDR3 nucleotides are TGTGCCAGCAGCTTGGGTGAGGGGCTTGATGGCTACACCTTC. Translation gives CASSLGEGLDGYTF.

This chain joins TRBV27 and TRBJ1-2, with unresolved D. Germline values: CDR1 MNHEY, CDR2 SMNVEV (reference sequence). The V and J ends lost 1 base and 6 bases respectively, with 12 bases between them. The CDR3 spans 14 residues. The CDR3 DNA reads TGTGCCAGCAGTTTATTCCCGGAGGCGGATGGCTACACCTTC. This sequence encodes CASSLFPEADGYTF.

The J gene is TRBJ2-5, the V gene TRBV5-1; 10 bases line up with TRBD1. The J segment lost 2 bases and the V segment lost 4 bases, leaving 8 bases of the junction unmatched. Germline-derived CDR1 and CDR2 are SGHRS and YFSETQ. CDR3 size: 16 residues. The CDR3 loop reads CASSHKRQGAQETQYF. The CDR3 DNA reads TGCGCCAGCAGCCATAAAAGACAGGGGGCGCAAGAGACCCAGTACTTC.